The next 18 T cell receptor beta chains were all read from a single sample in a study of human versus mouse CDR3 diversity and MHC coevolution. The data were produced by immunoSEQ multiplex PCR, yet TCRdb's version contains in-frame clones alone and is incomplete. The sample yields about 83,000 clones, roughly 92% seen once. Sequences were obtained from naive CD4+ T cells from blood. Subset in this sample: CD45RO-negative CD62L-positive naive CD4 T cells. Every receptor here comes from a person between 30 and 69 years old in good health.

V gene TRBV7-9 combines with J gene TRBJ2-5; unclear D gene. Germline V lookup: CDR1 SEHNR, CDR2 FQNEAQ (reference sequence). The CDR3 covers 11 residues. V lost 4 bases and J 7 bases, leaving 7 bases between the germline ends. The CDR3 DNA reads TGTGCCAGCAGCTCTGAGGTGACCCAGTACTTC. Its translation is CASSSEVTQYF.

The V and J genes are TRBV7-9 and TRBJ2-2, with TRBD1 as a possible D gene (6 bases). Looked up from germline, CDR1 is SEHNR and CDR2 is FQNEAQ (reference sequence). V dropped 1 base and J dropped 6 bases, with 6 bases sitting between them. This CDR3 contains 13 residues. The CDR3: CASSLEGAGELFF. The CDR3 coding sequence is TGTGCCAGCAGCTTAGAGGGGGCCGGGGAGCTGTTTTTT.

The CDR3 reads CAWSPFTGYREAFF. In DNA, the CDR3 is TGTGCCTGGAGTCCTTTTACAGGGTATCGGGAAGCTTTCTTT. V and J are TRBV30 and TRBJ1-1, with D possibly matching TRBD1 (6 bases). Trimming took off 2 bases at V and 8 bases at J, with 18 bases between the two ends. The germline gives CDR1 GTSNPN, CDR2 SVGIG (reference sequence). CDR3 length: 14 amino acids. Combining the CDR3 with reference TRBV30 and TRBJ1-1 gives the whole variable domain SQTIHQWPATLVQPVGSPLSLECTVEGTSNPNLYWYRQAAGRGLQLLFYSVGIGQISSEVPQNLSASRPQDRQFILSSKKLLLSDSGFYLCAWSPFTGYREAFFGQGTRLTVV.

The V call is TRBV29-1, the J call TRBJ1-1, with a tentative D call TRBD1 (5 bases). Deletions cut 0 bases from V and 4 bases from J, with 9 bases between. The V gene's germline CDR1 is SQVTM and CDR2 ANQGSEA. The CDR3 runs 13 residues. Here the CDR3 DNA reads TGCAGCGTTGAAGACCCGGGGGGCACTGAAGCTTTCTTT. It codes for CSVEDPGGTEAFF. The variable domain in full, completed from reference TRBV29-1 and TRBJ1-1, reads SAVISQKPSRDICQRGTSLTIQCQVDSQVTMMFWYRQQPGQSLTLIATANQGSEATYESGFVIDKFPISRPNLTFSTLTVSNMSPEDSSIYLCSVEDPGGTEAFFGQGTRLTVV.

The V gene is TRBV2, the J gene TRBJ2-1; possibly TRBD2 for D (5 bases). Germline V gene lookup returns CDR1 SNHLY and CDR2 FYNNEI. There are 12 residues in the CDR3. Trimming shortened V by 6 bases and J by 9 bases, and 12 bases separated the two germline ends. The CDR3, as DNA: TGTGCCAGCAGGTGGGAGCTCGGTGAGCAGTTCTTC. It translates to CASRWELGEQFF.

The chain has TRBV2 and TRBJ2-7; 7 positions agree with TRBD1. This CDR3 region has 13 residues. Per germline, CDR1 SNHLY and CDR2 FYNNEI. The trim removed 8 bases at V and 7 bases at J, leaving 11 bases unmatched. The DNA for the CDR3 is TGTGCCAGCCGAAAGACAGGGCAGATGGAGCAGTACTTC. This encodes CASRKTGQMEQYF.

The chain recombines TRBV6-1 with TRBJ1-5; weak D call: TRBD1 (6 bases). CDR3 size: 16 residues. Germline V lookup: CDR1 MNHNS, CDR2 SASEGT. The V gene lost 1 base and the J gene lost 7 bases, with 17 bases spanning the gap. The CDR3 DNA follows: TGTGCCAGCAGTGAAGTGGGGGCAGGGGTCAGACAGCCCCAGCATTTT. It translates to CASSEVGAGVRQPQHF.

The chain is built from TRBV5-1 and TRBJ1-2; 7 bases agree with TRBD1. Germline V gives CDR1 SGHRS, CDR2 YFSETQ. The CDR3 runs 14 residues. V gave up 4 bases and J gave up 7 bases; unmatched junction bases: 10. Written as DNA, the CDR3 is TGCGCCAGCAGCCGGGACAGTACGAGCGGTGGCTACACCTTC. Protein: CASSRDSTSGGYTF.

The V call is TRBV5-1, the J call TRBJ2-2, with TRBD2 matching 10 bases. Per the germline V gene, CDR1 is SGHRS and CDR2 is YFSETQ. This CDR3 comprises 14 residues. V shed 9 bases, J shed 4 bases, and the junction held 6 bases outside the gene matches. The chain's CDR3 is CATAAGGPTGELFF. CDR3 coding DNA: TGCGCCACCGCAGCGGGAGGGCCCACCGGGGAGCTGTTTTTT.

V and J are TRBV7-8 and TRBJ2-2; no firm D call. The ends were cut back, 3 bases at V and 7 bases at J, with 6 bases in the middle. CDR1 and CDR2 (germline): SGHVS, FQNEAQ. The CDR3 covers 12 residues. CDR3 sequence (DNA): TGTGCCAGCAGCTTTTCGGGCGGGGAGCTGTTTTTT. This gives the protein CASSFSGGELFF.

The V call is TRBV15, the J call TRBJ2-3, with 8 bases fitting TRBD1. The CDR3 length is 14 residues. Germline V gene lookup returns CDR1 LNHNV and CDR2 YYDKDF (reference sequence). V was pared by 1 base and J by 5 bases, with 2 bases of the junction left unmatched. The chain's CDR3 is CATSRGTGGDTQYF. Here the CDR3 DNA reads TGTGCCACCAGCAGAGGTACAGGGGGAGATACGCAGTATTTT.

This chain links TRBV7-9 with TRBJ1-1; the D is unclear. The CDR3 is 15 residues long. Trimming removed 3 bases from V and 7 bases from J, with 18 bases in between. CDR1 and CDR2 (germline): SEHNR, FQNEAQ (reference sequence). The CDR3 nucleotides read TGTGCCAGCAGCTTTCTGAACCGGGGAGCCGATGAAGCTTTCTTT. As protein: CASSFLNRGADEAFF.

The gene calls are TRBV19 and TRBJ1-1; 9 positions match TRBD1. Trimming at V came to 6 bases and at J to 4 bases, leaving 3 bases not matched to a gene. This CDR3 spans 13 amino acids. Germline values: CDR1 LNHDA, CDR2 SQIVND (reference sequence). CDR3 nucleotides: TGTGCCAGTAGGGGACAGGGTGGCACTGAAGCTTTCTTT. It translates to CASRGQGGTEAFF.

The chain uses TRBV7-9 and TRBJ2-7, with D uncertain. From germline, CDR1 is SEHNR and CDR2 FQNEAQ (reference sequence). This CDR3 has 12 amino acids. The V gene lost 3 bases and the J gene lost 10 bases, with 13 bases spanning the gap. CDR3 bases: TGTGCCAGCAGCTTCCCCTCGGAGTTTCAGTACTTC. Protein product: CASSFPSEFQYF.

This chain uses TRBV28 with TRBJ1-1; 9 bases fit TRBD1. The V segment lost 5 bases and the J segment 3 bases; nucleotides outside the gene matches: 4. Germline CDR1 is MDHEN and CDR2 is SYDVKM. The CDR3 spans 14 residues. CDR3 DNA: TGTGCCAGCAGTCTGACAGGGGGGCACACTGAAGCTTTCTTT. Protein product: CASSLTGGHTEAFF. Full variable domain (rest looked up from reference TRBV28 and TRBJ1-1): DVKVTQSSRYLVKRTGEKVFLECVQDMDHENMFWYRQDPGLGLRLIYFSYDVKMKEKGDIPEGYSVSREKKERFSLILESASTNQTSMYLCASSLTGGHTEAFFGQGTRLTVV.

V gene TRBV2 combines with J gene TRBJ1-2; D call uncertain. The CDR3 runs to 12 residues. Germline CDR1 is SNHLY and CDR2 is FYNNEI. The ends were cut back, 6 bases at V and 2 bases at J, with 7 bases in the middle. This chain's CDR3 is CASRRGNYGYTF. CDR3 DNA sequence: TGTGCCAGCAGACGGGGAAACTATGGCTACACCTTC.

This clone appeared a few times. The V call is TRBV4-1, the J call TRBJ2-5, with 7 nucleotides matching TRBD2. Per the germline V gene, CDR1 is MGHRA and CDR2 is YSYEKL. This CDR3 spans 14 amino acids. V dropped 4 bases and J dropped 1; count of bases not matched to a gene: 3. The chain's CDR3 is CASSPGTIQETQYF. The DNA of the CDR3 is TGCGCCAGCAGCCCGGGGACTATCCAAGAGACCCAGTACTTC.

V is TRBV5-5 and J is TRBJ1-1, with D tentatively TRBD1 (6 bases). Trimming took off 4 bases at V and 2 bases at J, with 15 bases between the two ends. CDR1 and CDR2 from the germline V gene are SGHKS and YYEKEE (reference sequence). There are 15 residues in the CDR3. Written as DNA, the CDR3 is TGTGCCAGCAGCCCGGAAGGGACACCTAACACTGAAGCTTTCTTT. Translation: CASSPEGTPNTEAFF.